A selection of T cell receptor beta chains follows, all from one sample in a study of T-cell memory formation after mild COVID-19. TCRdb processed the 5' RACE reads anew with MiXCR; each CDR3 protein has one entry. The table records approximately 230,000 distinct CDR3 sequences, 15% to 20% of them present only once. The sample was PBMCs or a T cell subset sorted from them (not recorded which). The receptors come from a young man who had mild COVID-19 (a few samples of this study predate the infection). Cell type and time point are not known. The CDR3 runs from the conserved cysteine through the conserved F or W. The D gene is left open where the match is weak. Not every row has a clone size; where given, it reads once, few, many or a size class.

>few|TRBV9|TRBJ2-1|TRBD2
CASSDGGGYNEQFF
TGTGCCAGCAGCGATGGGGGGGGCTACAATGAGCAGTTCTTC
>many|TRBV5-1|TRBJ2-5|TRBD1
CASSRGQGQETQYF
TGCGCCAGCAGCAGAGGACAGGGCCAAGAGACCCAGTACTTC
>few|TRBV7-2|TRBJ2-5|.
CASSLDAAVGTQYF
TGTGCCAGCAGCTTAGATGCGGCCGTGGGGACCCAGTACTTC
>.|TRBV2|TRBJ1-1|.
CASTKGAGTEAFF
TGTGCCAGCACGAAAGGCGCGGGGACTGAAGCTTTCTTT
>.|TRBV11-1|TRBJ1-2|.
CASSGHGALLGYTF
TGTGCCAGCAGCGGCCACGGGGCACTCCTCGGCTACACCTTC
>.|TRBV9|TRBJ2-2|.
CASSVASRTTGELFF
TGTGCCAGCAGCGTAGCGAGCAGGACCACCGGGGAGCTGTTTTTT
>few|TRBV19|TRBJ2-7|TRBD1
CASSIVYAGTGREQYF
TGTGCCAGTAGTATAGTTTATGCCGGGACAGGGAGAGAGCAGTACTTC
>few|TRBV7-2|TRBJ2-5|TRBD2
CASSWGGSQETQYF
TGTGCCAGCAGCTGGGGGGGGTCTCAAGAGACCCAGTACTTC
>many|TRBV7-2|TRBJ2-3|.
CASSLFPQGGVTDTQYF
TGTGCCAGCAGCTTATTCCCGCAGGGTGGTGTCACAGATACGCAGTATTTT
>few|TRBV5-1|TRBJ2-2|.
CASSSDPLPGELFF
TGCGCCAGCAGCTCCGACCCCCTTCCCGGGGAGCTGTTTTTT
>many|TRBV5-1|TRBJ1-1|TRBD1
CASRRDSMNTEAFF
TGCGCCAGCAGACGGGACAGCATGAACACTGAAGCTTTCTTT
>few|TRBV18|TRBJ1-4|.
CATRTLNEKLFF
TGTGCCACAAGGACACTTAATGAAAAACTGTTTTTT
>.|TRBV29-1|TRBJ2-5|.
CSVGTAQYF
TGCAGCGTTGGAACGGCCCAGTACTTC
>few|TRBV7-8|TRBJ1-3|.
CASSFDVSGNTIYF
TGTGCCAGCAGCTTCGATGTGTCTGGAAACACCATATATTTT
>.|TRBV7-8|TRBJ1-2|TRBD1
CASSPTSGRGRDGYTF
TGTGCCAGCAGCCCCACTTCGGGGAGGGGGCGTGATGGCTACACCTTC
>.|TRBV20-1|TRBJ2-5|TRBD2
CSARGGLAVEETQYF
TGCAGTGCTAGAGGAGGACTAGCGGTAGAAGAGACCCAGTACTTC
>.|TRBV7-6|TRBJ1-1|.
CASRKGGNTEAFF
TGTGCCAGCCGGAAAGGGGGGAACACTGAAGCTTTCTTT
>few|TRBV4-3|TRBJ2-5|TRBD2
CASSQVWRGGRETQYF
TGCGCCAGCAGCCAAGTTTGGCGGGGGGGCCGAGAGACCCAGTACTTC
>once|TRBV5-1|TRBJ1-1|.
CASSLVGRGAEAFF
TGCGCCAGCAGCTTGGTTGGGCGGGGGGCTGAAGCTTTCTTT
>.|TRBV7-6|TRBJ2-2|TRBD1
CACLPVDREDTGELFF
TGTGCCTGCCTCCCAGTGGACAGGGAGGACACCGGGGAGCTGTTTTTT